A single T cell receptor beta chain is shown here with its context. What it recognizes is unknown. This CDR3 has 13 amino acids. The germline V and J ends were trimmed by 5 bases and 0 bases, with 11 bases remaining between them. Germline-derived CDR1 and CDR2 are DFQATT and SNEGSKA (reference sequence). Incorporated into the TCR beta cDNA libraries were unique molecular identifiers, which served to reduce PCR and sequencing biases. TCRdb ran MiXCR on the PCR reads and lists one entry per CDR3 protein. The data show about 770,000 distinct CDR3 sequences, with approximately 44% seen just once and roughly 5% held by the top ten. This record belongs to a study of post-analysis software for immune sequencing data. Study as a whole: Included among the disease courses, which were recorded for the cohort, were relapsing-remitting, secondary progressive and progressive-relapsing multiple sclerosis. Study conclusions and caveats: Samples from a shared batch, those prepared together, strongly co-clustered by F measure. With TRBV5-6, TRBV5-1 and TRBV20-1 included, about five TRBV segments were more frequent in patients than in controls. The normalized Chao1 diversity of multiple sclerosis patients was significantly lower than that of controls.

This TCR came from a girl aged 10 to 17 with multiple sclerosis. The sequenced sample was blood. This sequence joins TRBV20-1 and TRBJ2-7; D uncertain. This chain's CDR3 is CSAYDSFSYEQYF. The CDR3 DNA reads TGCAGTGCTTACGACTCTTTCTCCTACGAGCAGTACTTC.